Here is one T cell receptor (beta chain) with its context. It lacks a known antigen. Qualities for individual bases were not recorded, and no much larger clone is one base off. Receptor amplification or capture employed the immunoSEQ multiplex PCR assay. A mixture of 60 forward primers for TCR Vbeta segments and 13 reverse primers for TCR Jbeta segments was used in the multiplex PCR. The CDR3 region of rearranged TCR beta genes was amplified from genomic DNA by a multiplex PCR assay. The amplified TCR beta libraries were sequenced on the Illumina HiSeq System as 87-base-pair reads. On the study's bioinformatics: A later analysis counted approximately 76 million unique TCR beta chains across the 670 or so repertoires, and around 12 million of these chains were shared by at least two donors. A nearest-neighbor algorithm error-corrected the raw reads and collapsed the reads into unique sequences, merging closely related sequences to remove PCR and sequencing errors. CDR3 sequences were aligned to IMGT reference sequences to assign V, D and J gene segments. For a sequence to be retained, a match of at least six nucleotides was required to both a V gene segment and a J gene segment. A rearrangement counted as productive if the CDR3 had no stop codons and remained in frame with V and J, and every other rearrangement counted as non-productive. CDR3 was defined according to IMGT convention as the region running from the second conserved V-encoded cysteine to the conserved J-encoded phenylalanine. In an earlier analysis of roughly 580 of the donors, sequences lacking an unambiguous match to a single V gene segment were excluded. In an earlier analysis of more than 500 of the donors, a V segment was called functional when productive rearrangements were above 56.7%, and segregating when the standard deviation between donors exceeded 5%. A statistical classification framework was developed to diagnose cytomegalovirus status using the catalog of TCR beta chain sequences. V and J gene assignment, in a later analysis, came from comparing TCR nucleotide sequences with IMGT/GENE-DB human TR gene sequences. Using the TCRdist pipeline, a later analysis assigned CDR3 sequences along with most-parsimonious VDJ recombination scenarios. A later analysis defined each TCR beta chain by its CDR3 amino acid sequence plus V-gene family, and excluded reads lacking a unique V-gene family. In a later analysis, a few hundred highly shared, low-generation-probability nucleotide sequences were removed to address suspected cross-contamination and a sequencing artifact. In a later analysis, a clonal expansion index was calculated for each public chain from normalized within-repertoire ranks of inferred template counts. A later analysis computed generation probabilities with a VDJ recombination model fitted to out-of-frame rearrangements, and checked the results against IGoR. A later analysis scored TCR-TCR, TCR-HLA and TCR-CMV co-occurrence with hypergeometric tests, applying a repertoire-size bias correction to TCR pairs. False discovery rates were estimated in a later analysis by permuting HLA or CMV assignments 20 times. A later analysis grouped co-occurring TCRs with DBSCAN, adding TCRdist sequence similarity when clustering within HLA-allele-positive subsets. For co-occurrence clustering, repertoires with fewer than 30,000 or more than 120,000 public chains were excluded, along with about five repertoires with anomalous nucleotide sharing. What TCRdb holds here is the immuneACCESS table cut down to in-frame rearrangements. Part of the clones is not present; checked against another copy, under half of the missing clones reflect an unresolved V gene, and the others are unexplained. That table is the source of V, J and clone size, and D and trimming were worked out from the DNA. Present in this sample are around 200,000 clones, roughly four fifths of which were seen just once. The top ten constitute around 1.5% of the sample.

These data originate in a study of cytomegalovirus exposure and HLA in healthy donors (dated by TCRdb to between 2016 and 2019). Turning to the overall study: An earlier analysis of several hundred of the donors reported about 250 Gb of sequence data and 117 million unique TCR beta sequences from around 200 million T cells. Around 300 gigabases of sequencing data and approximately 85 million unique TCR sequences were included in an early release covering roughly 600 HLA-typed donors. The genetic ancestry cluster associated with self-reported Caucasian donors included roughly 84% of the 398 genotyped donors. The study was designed to test whether signatures of past pathogen exposure could be identified by cataloging public T cell receptors. Using immunosequencing, the study profiled T cell repertoires from 500 to 800 subjects and related those repertoires to cytomegalovirus serostatus. Besides the first cohort of roughly 700 subjects, a separate validation cohort made up of roughly 130 different subjects was used. To predict cytomegalovirus infection status, the study combined high-throughput TCR immunosequencing, statistical association of individual TCRs with disease status, and machine learning. A later analysis re-examined previously published TCR beta repertoires from hundreds of donors and added high-resolution HLA genotyping to investigate patterns of TCR occurrence. The later analysis used no new phenotypic data to find candidate immune exposures, relying instead on TCR beta sequences and their occurrence across donors. In an earlier analysis of around 540 of the donors, high-throughput TCR beta sequencing was used to judge whether each TCR beta V gene segment behaved as functional or pseudogenic. Donor age, sex, ethnicity and CMV serostatus were compiled together with the repertoire data. In a later genetic analysis, genome-wide SNP genotypes for about 60% of the 666 donors were used, and that subset was treated as a discovery cohort. All discovery cohort repertoires had been generated on a single sequencing platform. HLA typing covered class I and class II loci at four-digit resolution. The number of donors typed differed by locus, with roughly 620-640 for A, B, C, DRB1 and DQB1, about 500 for DQA1, over 600 for DPA1, and around 450 for DPB1. Because of strong linkage in the cohort, roughly five DR-DQ haplotypes were treated as single units for association and clustering. Among about 370 genotyped donors of the cohort, an average of around 240,000 unique TCR beta nucleotide sequences was sequenced per donor, of which roughly 17% were non-productive.

The investigation overall reported the following: In this cohort, only TCR beta chains were sequenced, and detectable features were limited by the absence of alpha or paired-chain data. In the study, approximately 160 TCR beta chains were listed as associated with cytomegalovirus. V-gene and J-gene trimming of TCR beta chains was associated with a missense DCLRE1C variant in a later genetic analysis, and the association was replicated in an independent cohort. Broadly in line with IMGT annotations, most TCR beta V segments showed up in productive rearrangements about 90% or about 30% of the time in an earlier analysis of approximately 640 of the donors. The only immune exposure information available for the cohort was CMV serostatus. Most TCR sequences were seen in very few donors, while some public TCRs were found in many individuals. In vitro tests confirmed that a few of the cytomegalovirus-associated TCR beta chains recognize cytomegalovirus antigens. In a later analysis, most CMV-associated TCR beta chains were found to appear HLA-restricted, with HLA associations seemingly driven largely by CMV exposure. According to a later analysis, parvovirus B19, influenza, CMV and Epstein-Barr virus appeared linked to several top co-occurrence clusters. Linkage disequilibrium might explain the correlated functional status among segregating V segments, but an unknown experimental factor could not be excluded. A cluster of highly shared sequence variants was judged likely to represent a technical artifact of the sequencing pipeline. A later genetic analysis reported fewer N-insertions in productive TCRs among donors in an Asian-associated ancestry cluster than the approximately 670-donor mean. The authors suggested that the approach could potentially be generalized to other disease states and immunological phenotypes. A further reported finding was that TCR beta sequences accurately predicted the HLA-A and HLA-B alleles for most subjects in the first cohort. Some IMGT-functional V segments, including TRBV6-2 and TRBV6-3, could not be distinguished by the 87-base-pair reads and were therefore excluded. In a later analysis, more than 15,000 TCR beta sequences were associated with specific HLA alleles at a false discovery rate of 0.05. In both the original and validation cohorts, the classifier was reported to diagnose cytomegalovirus status with high specificity and sensitivity. About 17 rarely observed V segments, including chromosome 9 orphons, were excluded from the earlier analysis of approximately 500 of the donors because counts were too low. Because HLA typing was unavailable for some donors at each locus, only the typed subset was used in association tests. In a later analysis, HLA-associated TCR beta chains showed more clonal expansion and lower generation probabilities than non-associated chains that were equally common. A later analysis found that TCR association rates varied across HLA loci, with DRB1 alleles showing the most associated TCRs and HLA-C alleles the fewest. Roughly uniform sequencing depth across donors was assumed in presence/absence analyses, although this assumption may not hold. When HLA alleles, especially DR and DQ, strongly co-occurred, TCR associations were difficult to assign to individual alleles.

The cohort consisted of fewer than 700 healthy bone marrow donors. Cohort members were all nominally healthy when sampled, although unrecorded immune exposures were likely present. The donor tested CMV seronegative, placing the donor among the 350 or so seronegative members of the cohort. A peripheral blood sample was provided by each donor, and peripheral blood mononuclear cells were used for TCR beta sequencing. The Qiagen DNeasy Blood Extraction Kit was used to extract genomic DNA from the blood cell samples. Trimming removed 4 bases from V and 8 bases from J; the gene matches leave 11 bases unexplained. The CDR3 runs 15 residues from the cysteine to the phenylalanine. The kept DNA is CDR3 alone, 45 bases in frame from the first base. Per the germline V gene, SGHRS is the CDR1 and YFSETQ is the CDR2.

The chain uses TRBV5-1 and TRBJ1-4; the central 7 bases match TRBD1. The sequenced sample consisted of PBMCs. The sequence was collected from a man between 50 and 59 years old in good health and CMV-seronegative. The CDR3: CASSQGTDQGEKLFF. The nucleotides are TGCGCCAGCAGCCAAGGGACAGACCAAGGAGAAAAACTGTTTTTT.